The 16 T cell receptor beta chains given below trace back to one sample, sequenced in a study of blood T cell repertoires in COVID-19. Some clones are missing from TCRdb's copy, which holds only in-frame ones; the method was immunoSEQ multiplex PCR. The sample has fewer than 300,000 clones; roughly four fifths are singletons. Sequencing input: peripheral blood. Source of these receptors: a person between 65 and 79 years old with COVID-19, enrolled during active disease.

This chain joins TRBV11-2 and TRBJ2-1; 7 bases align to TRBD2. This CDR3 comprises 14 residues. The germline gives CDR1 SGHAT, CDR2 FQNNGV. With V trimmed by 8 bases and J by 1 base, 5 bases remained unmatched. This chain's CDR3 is CASGTGLSYNEQFF. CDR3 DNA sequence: TGTGCCAGCGGGACGGGACTATCCTACAATGAGCAGTTCTTC.

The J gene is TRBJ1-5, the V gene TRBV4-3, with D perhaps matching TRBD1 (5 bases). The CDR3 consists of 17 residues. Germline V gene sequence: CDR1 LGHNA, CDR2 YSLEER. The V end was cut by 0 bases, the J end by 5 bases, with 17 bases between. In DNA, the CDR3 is TGCGCCAGCAGCCAAGAATATAGGGGAGGCGGAGATCAGCCCCAGCATTTT. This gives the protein CASSQEYRGGGDQPQHF.

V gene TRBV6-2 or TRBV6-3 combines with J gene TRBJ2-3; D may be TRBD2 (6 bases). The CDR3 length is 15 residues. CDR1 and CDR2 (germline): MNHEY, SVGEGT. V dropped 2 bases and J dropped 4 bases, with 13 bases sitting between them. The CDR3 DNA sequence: TGTGCCAGCAGTTACGGCGGGGTGGCGGCAGATACGCAGTATTTT. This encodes CASSYGGVAADTQYF.

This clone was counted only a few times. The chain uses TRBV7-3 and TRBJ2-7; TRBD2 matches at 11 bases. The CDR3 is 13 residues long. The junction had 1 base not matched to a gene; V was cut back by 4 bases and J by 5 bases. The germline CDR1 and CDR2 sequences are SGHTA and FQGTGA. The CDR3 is CASSWGLADEQYF. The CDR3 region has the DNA TGTGCCAGCAGCTGGGGACTAGCGGACGAGCAGTACTTC.

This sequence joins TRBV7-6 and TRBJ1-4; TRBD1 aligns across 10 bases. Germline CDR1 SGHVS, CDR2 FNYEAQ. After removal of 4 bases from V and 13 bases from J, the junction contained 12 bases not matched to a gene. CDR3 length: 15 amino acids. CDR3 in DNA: TGTGCCAGCAGCTCCGGGACAGGGGCCCCAGAGAGACTGTTTTTT. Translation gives CASSSGTGAPERLFF.

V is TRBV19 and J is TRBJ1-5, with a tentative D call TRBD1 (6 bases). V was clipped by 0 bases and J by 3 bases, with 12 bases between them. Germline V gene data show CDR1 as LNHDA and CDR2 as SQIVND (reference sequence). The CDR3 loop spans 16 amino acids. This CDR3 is CASSIDRGRTNQPQHF. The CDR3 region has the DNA TGTGCCAGTAGTATAGACAGGGGCCGTACCAATCAGCCCCAGCATTTT. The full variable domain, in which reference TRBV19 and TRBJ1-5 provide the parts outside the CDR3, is DGGITQSPKYLFRKEGQNVTLSCEQNLNHDAMYWYRQDPGQGLRLIYYSQIVNDFQKGDIAEGYSVSREKKESFPLTVTSAQKNPTAFYLCASSIDRGRTNQPQHFGDGTRLSIL.

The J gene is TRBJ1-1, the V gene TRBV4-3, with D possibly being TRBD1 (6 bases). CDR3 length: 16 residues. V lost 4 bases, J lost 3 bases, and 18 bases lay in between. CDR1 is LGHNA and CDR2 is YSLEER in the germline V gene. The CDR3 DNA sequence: TGCGCCAGCAGCCTACAATTGGGGGCAGGGTACACTGAAGCTTTCTTT. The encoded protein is CASSLQLGAGYTEAFF.

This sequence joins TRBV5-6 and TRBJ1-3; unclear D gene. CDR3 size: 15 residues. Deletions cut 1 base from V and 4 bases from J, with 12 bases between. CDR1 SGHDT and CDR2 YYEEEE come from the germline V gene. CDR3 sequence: CASSLKESSGNTIYF. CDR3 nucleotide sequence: TGTGCCAGCAGCTTGAAGGAGAGTAGCGGAAACACCATATATTTT.

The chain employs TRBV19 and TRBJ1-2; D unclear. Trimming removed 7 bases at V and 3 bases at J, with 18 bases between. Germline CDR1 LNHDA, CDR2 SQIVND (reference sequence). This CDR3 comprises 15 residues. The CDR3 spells CASTTLPPRDYGYTF. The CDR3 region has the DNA TGTGCCAGTACCACTCTTCCCCCACGGGACTATGGCTACACCTTC.

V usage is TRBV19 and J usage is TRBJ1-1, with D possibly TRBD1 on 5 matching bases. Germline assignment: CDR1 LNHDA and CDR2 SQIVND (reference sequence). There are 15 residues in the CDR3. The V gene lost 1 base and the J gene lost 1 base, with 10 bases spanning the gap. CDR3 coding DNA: TGTGCCAGTAGTATAGGACAGTCTGGGAACACTGAAGCTTTCTTT. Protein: CASSIGQSGNTEAFF.

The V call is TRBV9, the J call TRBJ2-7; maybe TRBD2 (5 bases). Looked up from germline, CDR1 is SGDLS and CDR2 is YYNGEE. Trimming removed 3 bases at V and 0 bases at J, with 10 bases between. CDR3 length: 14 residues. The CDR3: CASSGSSSSYEQYF. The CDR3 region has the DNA TGTGCCAGCAGCGGGTCTAGCAGCTCCTACGAGCAGTACTTC.

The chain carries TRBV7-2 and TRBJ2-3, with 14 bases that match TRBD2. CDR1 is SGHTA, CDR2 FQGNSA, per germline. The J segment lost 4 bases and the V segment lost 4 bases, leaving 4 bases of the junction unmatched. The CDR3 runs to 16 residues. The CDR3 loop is CASSSGLAGGSDTQYF. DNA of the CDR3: TGTGCCAGCAGCTCAGGACTAGCGGGGGGATCAGATACGCAGTATTTT. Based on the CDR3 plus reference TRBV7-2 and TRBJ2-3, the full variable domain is GAGVSQSPSNKVTEKGKDVELRCDPISGHTALYWYRQSLGQGLEFLIYFQGNSAPDKSGLPSDRFSAERTGGSVSTLTIQRTQQEDSAVYLCASSSGLAGGSDTQYFGPGTRLTVL.

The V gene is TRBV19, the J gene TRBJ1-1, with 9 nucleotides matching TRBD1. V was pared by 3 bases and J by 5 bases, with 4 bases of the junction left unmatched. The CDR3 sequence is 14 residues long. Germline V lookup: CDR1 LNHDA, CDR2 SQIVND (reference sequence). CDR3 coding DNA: TGTGCCAGTAGTATGACAGGGGGGATAACTGAAGCTTTCTTT. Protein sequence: CASSMTGGITEAFF. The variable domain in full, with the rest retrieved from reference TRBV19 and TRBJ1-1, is DGGITQSPKYLFRKEGQNVTLSCEQNLNHDAMYWYRQDPGQGLRLIYYSQIVNDFQKGDIAEGYSVSREKKESFPLTVTSAQKNPTAFYLCASSMTGGITEAFFGQGTRLTVV.

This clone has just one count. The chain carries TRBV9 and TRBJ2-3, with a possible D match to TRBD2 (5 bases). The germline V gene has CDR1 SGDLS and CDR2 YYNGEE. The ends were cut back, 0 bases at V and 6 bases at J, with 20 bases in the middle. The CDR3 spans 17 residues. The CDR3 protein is CASSVDMGTPLADTQYF. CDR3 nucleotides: TGTGCCAGCAGCGTAGATATGGGAACACCGTTAGCGGATACGCAGTATTTT.

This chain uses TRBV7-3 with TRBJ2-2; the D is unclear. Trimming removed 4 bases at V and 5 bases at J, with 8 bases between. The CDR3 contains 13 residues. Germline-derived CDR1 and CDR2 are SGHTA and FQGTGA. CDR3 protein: CASSSVPTGELFF. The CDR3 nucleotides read TGTGCCAGCAGCTCGGTCCCTACCGGGGAGCTGTTTTTT.

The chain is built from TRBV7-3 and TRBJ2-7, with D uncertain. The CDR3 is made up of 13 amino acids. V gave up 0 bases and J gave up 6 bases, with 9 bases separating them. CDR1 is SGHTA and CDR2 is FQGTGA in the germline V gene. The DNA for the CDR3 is TGTGCCAGCAGCTTAACATCAGGTCCCGAGCAGTACTTC. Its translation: CASSLTSGPEQYF.